The next 3 T cell receptor beta chains were all read from a single sample in a study of cytomegalovirus exposure and HLA in healthy donors. PCR amplification relied on 60 Vbeta primers (plus 13 Jbeta primers). Using immunoSEQ multiplex PCR, the repertoire was profiled, and TCRdb retains in-frame clones only, with some absent. In the table there are 200,000 or so clones, more than 65% of which are singletons. The source material was PBMCs. The receptors come from a man younger than 30 in good health and CMV-seronegative.

The V call is TRBV6-6, the J call TRBJ2-2; TRBD1 matches 7 bases. Germline V gene lookup returns CDR1 MNHNY and CDR2 SVGAGI (reference sequence). This CDR3 region has 16 residues. Germline trimming cut 0 bases from V and 5 bases from J; bases unmatched to any gene: 6. The CDR3 region is CASSYSWDRSTGELFF. The CDR3 DNA reads as TGTGCCAGCAGTTACTCGTGGGACAGATCTACCGGGGAGCTGTTTTTT.

This clone was observed a few times. The chain employs TRBV27 and TRBJ2-3; 9 bases are shared with TRBD2. Germline loops: CDR1 MNHEY, CDR2 SMNVEV (reference sequence). The CDR3 totals 17 residues. V was pared by 3 bases and J by 0 bases, with 7 bases of the junction left unmatched. CDR3 sequence (DNA): TGTGCCAGCAGTTTGGGACTTACTAGCGGGAGCACAGATACGCAGTATTTT. Encoded protein: CASSLGLTSGSTDTQYF.

Points on this clone: The junction departs from the called germline gene at one end, perhaps through a read error. CDR3 in DNA: TGTGCCAGCAAAGGGGACTCCTACGGGCAGTACTTC. Translating it yields CASKGDSYGQYF. J is TRBJ2-7 and V is TRBV6-5; D is possibly TRBD2 (6 bases). In germline, CDR1 is MNHEY, CDR2 SVGAGI. The CDR3 covers 12 residues.